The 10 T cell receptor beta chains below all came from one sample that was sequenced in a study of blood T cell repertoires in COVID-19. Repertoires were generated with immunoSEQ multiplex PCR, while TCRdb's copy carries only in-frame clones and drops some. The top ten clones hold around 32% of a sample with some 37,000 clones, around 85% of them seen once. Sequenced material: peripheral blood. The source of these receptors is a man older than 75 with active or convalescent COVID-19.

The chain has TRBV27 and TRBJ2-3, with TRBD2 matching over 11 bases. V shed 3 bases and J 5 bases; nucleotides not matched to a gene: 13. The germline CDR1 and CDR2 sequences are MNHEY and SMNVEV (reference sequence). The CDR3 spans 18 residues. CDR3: CASSFSLAGGLMRDTQYF. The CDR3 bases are TGTGCCAGCAGTTTCAGCCTAGCGGGGGGCCTTATGCGAGATACGCAGTATTTT.

Written as DNA, the CDR3 is TGTGCCAGCAGAACAGGGAAGGGAGCCAAAAACATTCAGTACTTC. It codes for CASRTGKGAKNIQYF. The rearrangement uses TRBV3-1 (or the pseudogene TRBV3-2) and TRBJ2-4; a possible D gene is TRBD1 (6 bases). Trimming pared 6 bases from V and 0 bases from J, leaving 12 bases between. The CDR3 is made up of 15 amino acids. Germline CDR1 reads LGHDT; CDR2 reads YNNKEL (reference sequence).

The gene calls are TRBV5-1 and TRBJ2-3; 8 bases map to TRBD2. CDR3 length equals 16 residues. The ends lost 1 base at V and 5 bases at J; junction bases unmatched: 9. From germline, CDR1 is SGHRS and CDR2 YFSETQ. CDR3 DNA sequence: TGCGCCAGCAGCTTGCCTCGGGGGGGAGTAATAGATACGCAGTATTTT. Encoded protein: CASSLPRGGVIDTQYF.

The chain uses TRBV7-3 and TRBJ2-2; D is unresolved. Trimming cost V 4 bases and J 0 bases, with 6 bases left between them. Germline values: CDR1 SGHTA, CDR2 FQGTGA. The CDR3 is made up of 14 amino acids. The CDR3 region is CASSSGSNTGELFF. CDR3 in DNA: TGTGCCAGCAGCTCCGGTTCGAACACCGGGGAGCTGTTTTTT.

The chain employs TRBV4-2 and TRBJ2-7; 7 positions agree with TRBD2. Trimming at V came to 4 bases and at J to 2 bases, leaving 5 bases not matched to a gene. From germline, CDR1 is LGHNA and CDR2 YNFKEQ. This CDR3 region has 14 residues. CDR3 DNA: TGTGCCAGCAGCCCAGGGAGGGCCCCCTACGAGCAGTACTTC. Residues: CASSPGRAPYEQYF.

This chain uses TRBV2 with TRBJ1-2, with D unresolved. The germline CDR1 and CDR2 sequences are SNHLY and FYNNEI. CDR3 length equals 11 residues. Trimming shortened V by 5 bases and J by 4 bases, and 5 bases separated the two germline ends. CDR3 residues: CASSYSYGYTF. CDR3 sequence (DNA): TGTGCCAGCAGTTACAGCTATGGCTACACCTTC.

The CDR3 DNA reads TGTGCCAGCAGAGGGGGGGAAAACACCGGGGAGCTGTTTTTT. It yields the protein CASRGGENTGELFF. The chain uses TRBV6-5 and TRBJ2-2; maybe TRBD2 (7 bases). The CDR3 extends over 14 amino acids. The germline V gene encodes CDR1 MNHEY and CDR2 SVGAGI. Trimming cost V 6 bases and J 2 bases, with 10 bases left between them.

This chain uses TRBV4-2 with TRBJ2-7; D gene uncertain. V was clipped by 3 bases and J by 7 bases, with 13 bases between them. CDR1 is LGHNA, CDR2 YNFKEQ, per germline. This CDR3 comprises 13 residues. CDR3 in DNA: TGTGCCAGCAGCCAGTCCCCTCACTGGGAGCAGTACTTC. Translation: CASSQSPHWEQYF.

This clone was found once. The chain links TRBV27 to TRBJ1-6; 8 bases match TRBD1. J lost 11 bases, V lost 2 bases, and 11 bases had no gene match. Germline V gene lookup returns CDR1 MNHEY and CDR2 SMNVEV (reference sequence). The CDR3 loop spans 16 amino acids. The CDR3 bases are TGTGCCAGCAGTTTAACTGGACAGGGCTTTCCGACACCCCTCCACTTT. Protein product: CASSLTGQGFPTPLHF.

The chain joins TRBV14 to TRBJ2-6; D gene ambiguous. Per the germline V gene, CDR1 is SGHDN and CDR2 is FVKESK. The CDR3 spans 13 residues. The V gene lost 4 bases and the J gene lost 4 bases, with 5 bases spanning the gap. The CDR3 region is CASSLRGANVLTF. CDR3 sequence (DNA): TGTGCCAGCAGCCTGAGAGGGGCCAACGTCCTGACTTTC.